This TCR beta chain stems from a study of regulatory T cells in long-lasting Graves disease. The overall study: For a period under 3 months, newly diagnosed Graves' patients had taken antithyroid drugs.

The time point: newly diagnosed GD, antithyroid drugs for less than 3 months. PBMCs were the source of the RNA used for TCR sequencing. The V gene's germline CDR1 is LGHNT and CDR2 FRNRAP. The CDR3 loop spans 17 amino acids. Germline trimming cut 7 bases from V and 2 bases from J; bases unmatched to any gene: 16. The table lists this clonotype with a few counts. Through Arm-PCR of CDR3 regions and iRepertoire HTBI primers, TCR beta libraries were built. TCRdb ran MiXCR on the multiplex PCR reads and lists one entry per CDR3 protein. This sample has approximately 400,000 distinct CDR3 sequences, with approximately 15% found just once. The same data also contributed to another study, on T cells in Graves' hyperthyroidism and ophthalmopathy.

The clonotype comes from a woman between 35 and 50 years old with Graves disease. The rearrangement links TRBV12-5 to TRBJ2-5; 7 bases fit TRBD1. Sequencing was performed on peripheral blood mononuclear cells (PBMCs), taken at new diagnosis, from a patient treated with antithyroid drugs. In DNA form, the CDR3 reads TGTGCTAGTGCCCAATATTCCCTTACAGGGGTGCAAGAGACCCAGTACTTC. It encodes CASAQYSLTGVQETQYF.